This T cell receptor (beta chain) was sequenced in a study of blood T cell repertoires in COVID-19. On the study more broadly: Sources were T cells, B-cell-depleted T cells, or PBMCs; the material itself was cDNA or gDNA.

Original processing notes: Reference gene primer amplification yielded estimated nucleated cell counts. Libraries were prepared by immunoSEQ multiplex PCR; TCRdb keeps only in-frame clonotypes and omits some of them. The V and J calls and clone size were taken over from that table, and D and trimming were inferred from the DNA. Of fewer than 85,000 clones listed, around nine tenths are singletons. The sample consisted of peripheral blood. This sequence was found in a man aged 60-69 years with acute or convalescent COVID-19.

The CDR3 DNA reads TGTGCCAGCAGCCAATTAGCGGGGGGACCCCCCAATGAGCAGTTCTTC. It specifies CASSQLAGGPPNEQFF. This rearrangement joins TRBV3-1 (or the pseudogene TRBV3-2) to TRBJ2-1; TRBD2 aligns across 10 bases. The ends lost 2 bases at V and 6 bases at J; junction bases unmatched: 7. The V gene's germline CDR1 is LGHDT and CDR2 YNNKEL (reference sequence). This CDR3 spans 16 amino acids.